A selection of T cell receptor beta chains follows, all from one sample in a study of cytomegalovirus exposure and HLA in healthy donors. Assay used: immunoSEQ multiplex PCR; TCRdb lists only in-frame clones, some missing. The table for this sample gives around 75,000 clones. Material for sequencing was PBMCs. Receptors were obtained from a woman aged 60-75 years in good health and CMV-seronegative. The CDR3 runs from the conserved cysteine through the conserved F or W. A D gene is named only where the DNA matches it firmly.

v_gene	j_gene	len	d_gene	CDR3nt	CDR3aa
TRBV12-5	TRBJ1-2	16	NA	TGTGCTAGTGGTTTGGTACAAGGGGGTGTTAACTATGGCTACACCTTC	CASGLVQGGVNYGYTF
TRBV2	TRBJ2-2	15	TRBD2	TGTGCCAGCAGGGCCGGGACTAGCTTCTCCGGGGAGCTGTTTTTT	CASRAGTSFSGELFF
TRBV28	TRBJ1-4	15	NA	TGTGCCACCACCCCTCGAGATTCAACTAATGAAAAACTGTTTTTT	CATTPRDSTNEKLFF
TRBV14	TRBJ1-1	13	NA	TGTGCCAGCAGCCAAGCCCGGGTTGGTGAAGCTTTCTTT	CASSQARVGEAFF
TRBV19	TRBJ1-3	16	NA	TGTGCCAGTAGTATTGTATTGGGCTTCTCTGGAAACACCATATATTTT	CASSIVLGFSGNTIYF
TRBV6-1	TRBJ2-1	13	TRBD2	TGTGCCAGCAGCGCAAGCGGGGCAAATGAGCAGTTCTTC	CASSASGANEQFF
TRBV10-3	TRBJ1-1	15	NA	TGTGCCATCAGGATTGCCACAGGGACCAACACTGAAGCTTTCTTT	CAIRIATGTNTEAFF
TRBV11-1	TRBJ2-5	17	TRBD1	TGTGCCAGCAGCAAGCCCGGGACAGGGGGCCACATAGAGACCCAGTACTTC	CASSKPGTGGHIETQYF
TRBV6-5	TRBJ2-5	16	TRBD1	TGTGCCAGCAGTTATTATCCCGGGACAGGGTTGGAGACCCAGTACTTC	CASSYYPGTGLETQYF
TRBV18	TRBJ2-2	18	TRBD2	TGTGCCAGCTCCGAACAGACTAGCGGGAGGATCATTCCCGGGGAGCTGTTTTTT	CASSEQTSGRIIPGELFF
TRBV19	TRBJ1-2	10	NA	TGTGCCACCAGGGTGTATGGCTACACCTTC	CATRVYGYTF
TRBV2	TRBJ2-7	16	TRBD1	TGTGCCAGCTTTCCCAGTCCGGGACAGGGGCATTACGAGCAGTACTTC	CASFPSPGQGHYEQYF
TRBV7-9	TRBJ1-2	11	NA	TGTGCCAGCGGGGGGGGGTATGGCTACACCTTC	CASGGGYGYTF
TRBV27	TRBJ2-7	14	NA	TGTGCCAGCACCACGGACAGTCGCTCCTACGAGCAGTACTTC	CASTTDSRSYEQYF
TRBV25-1	TRBJ2-5	16	TRBD1	TGTGCCAGCAGTGAATATAGGGGCAGGGGGCAAGAGACCCAGTACTTC	CASSEYRGRGQETQYF
TRBV10-3	TRBJ2-1	16	TRBD1	TGTGCCATCAGTGAGCCAGGGACAGGATCTGGGAATGAGCAGTTCTTC	CAISEPGTGSGNEQFF
TRBV28	TRBJ2-2	14	NA	TGTGCCAGCAGTTTAGGGGGCAGCACCGGGGAGCTGTTTTTT	CASSLGGSTGELFF
TRBV18	TRBJ2-5	15	TRBD1	TGTGCCAGCTCGGACTTCGGACAGGCAAGAGAGACCCAGTACTTC	CASSDFGQARETQYF
TRBV28	TRBJ1-1	15	TRBD1	TGTGCCAGCAGTCCCCCATTTGGGACAGGGGGGCGAGCTTTCTTT	CASSPPFGTGGRAFF
TRBV5-1	TRBJ2-7	16	NA	TGCGCCAGCAGCGGGGGCGCAGCCCTTAGCTCCTACGAGCAGTACTTC	CASSGGAALSSYEQYF
TRBV28	TRBJ2-1	16	NA	TGTGCCAGCAGTTTAACGACGGCGGGAACCTACAATGAGCAGTTCTTC	CASSLTTAGTYNEQFF
TRBV7-6	TRBJ2-1	18	TRBD2	TGTGCCAGCAGCCCCACGGGCGGACTAGCGTCCTTCGCCAATGAGCAGTTCTTC	CASSPTGGLASFANEQFF
TRBV15	TRBJ1-4	16	TRBD1	TGTGCCACCAGCAGATCGGACAGGGGGCTAACTGAAAAACTGTTTTTT	CATSRSDRGLTEKLFF
TRBV10-3	TRBJ2-3	16	TRBD1	TGTGCCATCAGTGAGACCGGGACAGGCAACACAGATACGCAGTATTTT	CAISETGTGNTDTQYF
TRBV13	TRBJ2-5	13	NA	TGTGCCAGCAGCCCCCGACTAGGGGAGACCCAGTACTTC	CASSPRLGETQYF
TRBV7-8	TRBJ1-1	16	TRBD1	TGTGCCAGCAGTCCACAGGGGGCGAGGAGAAACACTGAAGCTTTCTTT	CASSPQGARRNTEAFF
TRBV28	TRBJ2-1	14	TRBD2	TGTGCCAGCAGTTTGACTAGCGGGAGGGATGAGCAGTTCTTC	CASSLTSGRDEQFF
TRBV27	TRBJ2-7	13	NA	TGTGCCAGCTCTACTACAGGGTTCTACGAGCAGTACTTC	CASSTTGFYEQYF
TRBV2	TRBJ2-1	16	TRBD1	TGTGCCAGCAACGGACCCCGGGACAGGGAATACAATGAGCAGTTCTTC	CASNGPRDREYNEQFF
TRBV10-3	TRBJ2-3	15	TRBD2	TGTGCCATCAGTGAACTAGCGGGCAGCACAGATACGCAGTATTTT	CAISELAGSTDTQYF
TRBV14	TRBJ2-3	20	NA	TGTGCCAGCAGCCAAGATATGGATTTCGTAGGGGGGGGGACCACAGATACGCAGTATTTT	CASSQDMDFVGGGTTDTQYF
TRBV19	TRBJ2-1	15	TRBD2	TGTGCCAGTAGGAGACTAGCGGGCCTTAGCGATGAGCAGTTCTTC	CASRRLAGLSDEQFF
TRBV7-2	TRBJ2-7	14	NA	TGTGCCAGCAGCTTAGGAAGCCCGCCCTACGAGCAGTACTTC	CASSLGSPPYEQYF
TRBV28	TRBJ2-7	14	NA	TGTGCCAGCACCTTCCCCGGGGGGCCCAAGGGGCAGTACTTC	CASTFPGGPKGQYF
TRBV4-2	TRBJ2-3	16	TRBD2	TGTGCCAGCAGCCCAAACCGCGGGAGTGGAACAGATACGCAGTATTTT	CASSPNRGSGTDTQYF
TRBV6-5	TRBJ1-1	15	NA	TGTGCCAGCAGTTACTCGATAGGGGGAGACACTGAAGCTTTCTTT	CASSYSIGGDTEAFF
TRBV7-2	TRBJ1-2	16	NA	TGTGCCAGCAGCTCCCAGGCAGGGGCCGCTAACTATGGCTACACCTTC	CASSSQAGAANYGYTF
TRBV5-1	TRBJ1-1	12	NA	TGCGCCAGCAGCAACCAGGGGACTGAAGCTTTCTTT	CASSNQGTEAFF
TRBV25-1	TRBJ2-2	16	NA	TGTGCCAGCAGTGAATATCGGGGGACTTATACCGGGGAGCTGTTTTTT	CASSEYRGTYTGELFF
TRBV28	TRBJ2-7	13	TRBD1	TGTGCCAGCATCGGGACAGGAACCTACGAGCAGTACTTC	CASIGTGTYEQYF
TRBV29-1	TRBJ2-5	14	NA	TGCAGCGTCACCCCCGGGGCGGGGAGAGAGACCCAGTACTTC	CSVTPGAGRETQYF
TRBV27	TRBJ2-7	15	NA	TGTGCCAGCTGTTCGACAGGCACCCATTCCTACGAGCAGTACTTC	CASCSTGTHSYEQYF
TRBV7-6	TRBJ1-4	14	TRBD1	TGTGCCAGCAGCTTAGAGGCACAGGGGGAAAAACTGTTTTTT	CASSLEAQGEKLFF
TRBV5-6	TRBJ2-7	16	TRBD1	TGTGCCAGCAGCAGGGACAGGTCCCGATCTTTTGGCGAGCAGTACTTC	CASSRDRSRSFGEQYF
TRBV7-2	TRBJ1-2	16	NA	TGTGCCAGCAGCTTAGCTGCAGGGGATGCTAACTATGGCTACACCTTC	CASSLAAGDANYGYTF
TRBV28	TRBJ1-5	16	NA	TGTGCCAGCAGAATACCCTCGGGGGGGAGCAATCAGCCCCAGCATTTT	CASRIPSGGSNQPQHF
TRBV7-2	TRBJ2-7	14	NA	TGTGCCAGCAGCTTAGATGAGGGACTCTACGAGCAGTACTTC	CASSLDEGLYEQYF